The rows below give T cell receptor beta chains drawn from one sample of a study of Graves' ophthalmopathy and Graves' hyperthyroidism. Each CDR3 protein is one row after TCRdb ran MiXCR on the multiplex PCR reads. The sample shows 680,000 or so distinct CDR3 sequences, 20% to 25% of them seen only once. The sequenced sample consisted of peripheral blood. These receptors all come from a woman under 30 with stable Graves' hyperthyroidism. Some clones in this sample may be carry-over from other donors' samples. Each CDR3 is given with its conserved first and last residue. D genes are given only for firm matches. A clone size is listed for some rows: how often the clone was seen (once, few, many), or a class if it is expanded.

TRBJ1-2 | TRBV20-1 | many | - | CSATPDAAYGYTF | TGCAGTGCTACGCCAGACGCGGCCTATGGCTACACCTTC
TRBJ2-5 | TRBV7-9 | few | TRBD2 | CASSLILSLAGEETKYF | TGTGCCAGCAGCTTAATTCTGTCTCTAGCGGGAGAAGAGACCAAGTACTTC
TRBJ2-4 | TRBV11-2 | - | - | CASSLGSLNLAKNIQYF | TGTGCCAGCAGCTTAGGGAGTCTAAACCTAGCCAAAAACATTCAGTACTTC
TRBJ1-1 | TRBV6-5 | many | - | CASSYFGSDTEAFF | TGTGCCAGCAGTTACTTCGGCAGCGACACTGAAGCTTTCTTT
TRBJ1-2 | TRBV15 | - | TRBD1 | CATSRDDRGLIYGYTF | TGTGCCACCAGCAGAGATGACAGGGGTCTTATCTATGGCTACACCTTC
TRBJ2-7 | TRBV20-1 | many | TRBD2 | CSARTTSGTSYEQYF | TGCAGTGCCCGAACGACTAGCGGGACCTCCTACGAGCAGTACTTC
TRBJ2-1 | TRBV6-4 | - | - | CASSPGLAIEQFF | TGTGCCAGCAGTCCGGGACTGGCGATTGAGCAGTTCTTC
TRBJ2-7 | TRBV4-2 | many | - | CASSQGSGRHGEQYF | TGTGCCAGCAGCCAAGGGAGTGGGCGACACGGCGAGCAGTACTTC
TRBJ2-7 | TRBV11-2 | few | TRBD2 | CASSLDGLAPYEQYF | TGTGCCAGCAGCTTGGATGGACTAGCCCCCTACGAGCAGTACTTC
TRBJ1-2 | TRBV11-2 | - | - | CASSSRGRGGYTF | TGTGCCAGCAGCTCGAGGGGTAGGGGTGGCTACACCTTC
TRBJ2-2 | TRBV29-1 | many | - | CSESGARAGELFF | TGCAGCGAATCCGGGGCTCGGGCCGGGGAGCTGTTTTTT
TRBJ2-7 | TRBV2 | - | TRBD2 | CASSDQLAGGDEQYF | TGTGCCAGCAGTGATCAACTAGCGGGAGGCGACGAGCAGTACTTC
TRBJ1-1 | TRBV6-1 | many | - | CASSRRGMDTEAFF | TGTGCCAGCAGCAGACGGGGGATGGACACTGAAGCTTTCTTT
TRBJ2-7 | TRBV5-1 | - | TRBD1 | CANSLGPIGTGDNEQYF | TGCGCCAACAGCTTGGGACCCATAGGGACAGGGGACAACGAGCAGTACTTC
TRBJ2-5 | TRBV7-9 | - | TRBD1 | CASERGPEAQYF | TGTGCCAGCGAGAGGGGGCCCGAGGCCCAGTACTTC
TRBJ2-7 | TRBV12-3/TRBV12-4 | many | TRBD1 | CASSSDRGPYEQYF | TGTGCCAGCAGTTCGGACAGGGGGCCGTACGAGCAGTACTTC
TRBJ1-6 | TRBV12-3/TRBV12-4 | once | TRBD1 | CASRDRANSNSPLHF | TGTGCCAGCAGGGACAGGGCTAACAGCAATTCACCCCTCCACTTT
TRBJ1-1 | TRBV5-8 | many | - | CASSFGQSNTEAFF | TGTGCCAGCAGCTTCGGACAGTCGAACACTGAAGCTTTCTTT
TRBJ2-7 | TRBV12-3/TRBV12-4 | many | TRBD2 | CASSLERGYEQYF | TGTGCCAGCAGTTTAGAGCGGGGGTACGAGCAGTACTTC
TRBJ2-2 | TRBV24-1 | many | - | CATSAGGTGELFF | TGTGCCACCAGTGCTGGGGGCACCGGGGAGCTGTTTTTT
TRBJ1-1 | TRBV20-1 | many | - | CSALWNTEAFF | TGCAGTGCCCTTTGGAACACTGAAGCTTTCTTT
TRBJ2-7 | TRBV12-3/TRBV12-4 | many | TRBD1 | CASSSRMLDRGSYEQYF | TGTGCCAGCAGTTCGAGGATGCTGGACAGGGGGTCCTACGAGCAGTACTTC
TRBJ1-1 | TRBV7-2 | many | TRBD1 | CASSSTQGSWNTEAFF | TGTGCCAGCAGCTCAACACAGGGGAGCTGGAACACTGAAGCTTTCTTT
TRBJ1-5 | TRBV12-3/TRBV12-4 | - | - | CASSFFPQANQPQHF | TGTGCCAGCAGTTTCTTCCCGCAGGCGAATCAGCCCCAGCATTTT
TRBJ1-1 | TRBV25-1 | - | - | CASSDPDRLNTEAFF | TGTGCCAGCAGTGATCCAGACAGACTTAACACTGAAGCTTTCTTT
TRBJ1-5 | TRBV19 | many | - | CASTPGAGNQPQHF | TGTGCCAGTACCCCCGGGGCTGGCAATCAGCCCCAGCATTTT
TRBJ2-5 | TRBV5-1 | many | TRBD2 | CASRSGGETQYF | TGCGCCAGCAGATCGGGGGGGGAGACCCAGTACTTC
TRBJ2-5 | TRBV6-1 | many | - | CASSESAGSQYF | TGTGCCAGCAGTGAATCGGCAGGTTCCCAGTACTTC
TRBJ1-5 | TRBV12-3/TRBV12-4 | many | - | CASSLDTPSNQPQHF | TGTGCCAGCAGTTTGGACACCCCTAGCAATCAGCCCCAGCATTTT
TRBJ1-1 | TRBV14 | many | - | CASSLSRGLNTEAFF | TGTGCCAGCAGCCTATCTAGAGGGCTGAACACTGAAGCTTTCTTT
TRBJ1-6 | TRBV15 | - | - | CATSRDPGGNSPLHF | TGTGCCACCAGCAGAGACCCGGGGGGAAATTCACCCCTCCACTTT
TRBJ1-2 | TRBV2 | many | - | CASRPQGAAGYTF | TGTGCCAGCAGACCACAGGGAGCGGCAGGCTACACCTTC
TRBJ1-1 | TRBV29-1 | many | TRBD1 | CSVCIGQGVVNTEAFF | TGCAGCGTTTGCATTGGACAGGGGGTTGTTAACACTGAAGCTTTCTTT
TRBJ1-1 | TRBV20-1 | many | - | CSARGTTNTEAFF | TGCAGTGCGAGGGGGACGACGAACACTGAAGCTTTCTTT
TRBJ1-1 | TRBV30 | - | - | CAWSVTGQNTEAFF | TGTGCCTGGAGTGTCACGGGCCAGAACACTGAAGCTTTCTTT
TRBJ1-1 | TRBV6-1 | few | TRBD1 | CASSDTGGPEAFF | TGTGCCAGCAGCGATACAGGGGGTCCTGAAGCTTTCTTT
TRBJ2-2 | TRBV30 | once | - | CAWSVGGTYTGELFF | TGTGCCTGGAGTGTAGGGGGGACCTACACCGGGGAGCTGTTTTTT
TRBJ2-5 | TRBV19 | many | - | CASSIERTQYF | TGTGCCAGTAGTATCGAGAGGACCCAGTACTTC
TRBJ2-5 | TRBV3-1 | few | TRBD2 | CASSRASGGVETQYF | TGTGCCAGCAGCCGCGCTAGCGGGGGGGTGGAGACCCAGTACTTC